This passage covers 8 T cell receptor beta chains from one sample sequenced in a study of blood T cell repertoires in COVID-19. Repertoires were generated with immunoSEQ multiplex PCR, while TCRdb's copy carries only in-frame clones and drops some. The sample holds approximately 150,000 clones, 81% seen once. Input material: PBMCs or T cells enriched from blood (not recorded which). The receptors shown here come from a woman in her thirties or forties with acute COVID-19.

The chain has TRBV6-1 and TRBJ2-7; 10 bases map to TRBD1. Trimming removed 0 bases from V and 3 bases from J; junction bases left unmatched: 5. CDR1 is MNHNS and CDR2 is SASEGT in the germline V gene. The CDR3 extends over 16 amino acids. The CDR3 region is CASSEAPGTGVYEQYF. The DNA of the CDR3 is TGTGCCAGCAGTGAAGCGCCCGGGACAGGGGTCTACGAGCAGTACTTC.

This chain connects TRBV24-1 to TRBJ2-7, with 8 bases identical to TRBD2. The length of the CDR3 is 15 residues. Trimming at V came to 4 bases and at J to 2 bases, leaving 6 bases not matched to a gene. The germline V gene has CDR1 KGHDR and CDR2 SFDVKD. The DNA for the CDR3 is TGTGCCACCAGTGAGCGAGCGGGAGATACCTACGAGCAGTACGTC. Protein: CATSERAGDTYEQYV.

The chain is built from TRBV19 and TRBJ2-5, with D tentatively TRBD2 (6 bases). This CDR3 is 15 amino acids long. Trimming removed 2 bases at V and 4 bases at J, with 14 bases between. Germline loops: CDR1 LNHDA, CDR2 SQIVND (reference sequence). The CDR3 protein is CASSIPRAGRETQYF. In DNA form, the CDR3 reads TGTGCCAGTAGTATACCGCGTGCGGGGAGAGAGACCCAGTACTTC.

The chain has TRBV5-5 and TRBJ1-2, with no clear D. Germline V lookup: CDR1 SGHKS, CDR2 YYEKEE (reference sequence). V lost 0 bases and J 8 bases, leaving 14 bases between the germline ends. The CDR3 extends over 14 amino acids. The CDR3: CASSLVAGGHGYTF. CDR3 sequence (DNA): TGTGCCAGCAGCTTGGTAGCCGGAGGTCACGGCTACACCTTC.

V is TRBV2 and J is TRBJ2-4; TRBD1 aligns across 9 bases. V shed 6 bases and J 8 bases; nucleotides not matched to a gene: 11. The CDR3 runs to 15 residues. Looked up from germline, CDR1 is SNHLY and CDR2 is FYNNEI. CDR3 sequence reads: CASRGGTGPAYIQYF. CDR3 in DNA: TGTGCCAGCAGGGGGGGGACAGGGCCAGCTTACATTCAGTACTTC.

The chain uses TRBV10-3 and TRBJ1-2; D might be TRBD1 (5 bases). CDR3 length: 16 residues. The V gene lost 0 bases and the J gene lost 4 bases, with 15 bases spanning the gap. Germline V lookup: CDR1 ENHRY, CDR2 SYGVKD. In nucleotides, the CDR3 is TGTGCCATCAGTGAGTCTGGGCGGCAGGGCAGCTATGGCTACACCTTC. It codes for CAISESGRQGSYGYTF.

Here the CDR3 reads CASSEAPLQGEQFF. In DNA form, the CDR3 reads TGTGCCAGCAGTGAAGCTCCCCTACAGGGTGAGCAGTTCTTC. This chain links TRBV6-1 with TRBJ2-1; TRBD1 is a possible D gene (6 bases). The CDR3 has 14 amino acids. Germline V gene data show CDR1 as MNHNS and CDR2 as SASEGT. The germline V and J ends were trimmed by 0 bases and 9 bases, with 12 bases remaining between them.

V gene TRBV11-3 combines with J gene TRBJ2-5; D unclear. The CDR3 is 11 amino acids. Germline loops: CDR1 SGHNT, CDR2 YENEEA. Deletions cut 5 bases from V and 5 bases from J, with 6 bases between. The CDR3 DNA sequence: TGTGCCAGCAGCCGTCGGGAGACCCAGTACTTC. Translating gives CASSRRETQYF.